These 23 T cell receptor beta chains were all obtained from the same sample, sequenced in a study of blood T cell repertoires in COVID-19. TCRdb's table, derived via immunoSEQ multiplex PCR, lists solely in-frame clones and lacks some. The data contain around 120,000 clones, more than 90% of them singletons. Sequenced material: peripheral blood. Receptors originate from a man between 50 and 59 years old with active COVID-19.

This chain links TRBV6-5 with TRBJ2-1; D possibly corresponds to TRBD1 (6 bases). The CDR3 sequence is 13 residues long. Germline loops: CDR1 MNHEY, CDR2 SVGAGI. Trimming took off 1 base at V and 8 bases at J, with 9 bases between the two ends. This CDR3 reads CASSYWGQDEQFF. CDR3 bases: TGTGCCAGCAGTTACTGGGGGCAGGATGAGCAGTTCTTC.

This clone occurred once. The chain employs TRBV2 and TRBJ2-1; 15 bases match TRBD2. Germline trimming cut 7 bases from V and 9 bases from J; bases unmatched to any gene: 10. CDR3 size: 16 residues. The germline gives CDR1 SNHLY, CDR2 FYNNEI. The CDR3 is CASTPGTSGRKGEQFF. In nucleotides, the CDR3 is TGTGCCAGCACCCCCGGGACTAGCGGGAGGAAGGGTGAGCAGTTCTTC.

The chain joins TRBV7-3 to TRBJ2-5; the match to TRBD1 covers 10 bases. The CDR3 covers 16 residues. The junction had 5 bases not matched to a gene; V was cut back by 2 bases and J by 2 bases. Germline assignment: CDR1 SGHTA and CDR2 FQGTGA. This chain's CDR3 is CASSLAGTGVQETQYF. CDR3 nucleotide sequence: TGTGCCAGCAGCTTAGCTGGGACAGGGGTTCAAGAGACCCAGTACTTC.

The chain links TRBV15 to TRBJ1-4, with 8 nucleotides matching TRBD1. This CDR3 region has 15 residues. Germline V gene lookup returns CDR1 LNHNV and CDR2 YYDKDF (reference sequence). The V gene end was trimmed by 6 bases and the J gene end by 4 bases; junction bases not matched to a gene: 7. The CDR3 is CATRRDRKHNEKLFF. CDR3 DNA sequence: TGTGCCACCAGGAGGGACAGGAAACATAATGAAAAACTGTTTTTT.

J is TRBJ2-3 and V is TRBV28; 8 bases map to TRBD1. The CDR3 totals 15 residues. With V trimmed by 4 bases and J by 3 bases, 6 bases remained unmatched. Per germline, CDR1 MDHEN and CDR2 SYDVKM. The CDR3 bases are TGTGCCAGCAGTTCAGGGGGCAGTCGGACAGATACGCAGTATTTT. Encoded protein: CASSSGGSRTDTQYF.

The count of this clone is one. The rearrangement joins TRBV24-1 to TRBJ1-1, with TRBD1 as a possible D gene (5 bases). Trimming removed 3 bases from V and 12 bases from J, with 16 bases in between. This CDR3 spans 13 amino acids. The germline CDR1 and CDR2 sequences are KGHDR and SFDVKD. CDR3 region: CATSDVGQVATFF. In nucleotides, the CDR3 is TGTGCCACCAGTGATGTGGGGCAAGTGGCAACTTTCTTT.

The J gene is TRBJ2-1, the V gene TRBV10-2; 13 bases fit TRBD2. The CDR3 is 14 amino acids. Losses at the gene ends were 6 bases for V and 6 bases for J; bases not matched to a gene: 2. The germline V gene has CDR1 WSHSY and CDR2 SAAADI. The chain's CDR3 is CASRGLAGVNEQFF. The CDR3 DNA reads TGCGCCAGCAGAGGACTAGCGGGAGTCAATGAGCAGTTCTTC.

The chain combines TRBV28 with TRBJ2-7; 10 bases fit TRBD2. The CDR3 has 13 amino acids. The junction had 3 bases not matched to a gene; V was cut back by 6 bases and J by 4 bases. Germline-derived CDR1 and CDR2 are MDHEN and SYDVKM. The DNA for the CDR3 is TGTGCCAGCAGACATAGCGGGGGGTACGAGCAGTACTTC. Translating it yields CASRHSGGYEQYF.

This chain links TRBV5-6 with TRBJ2-3, with D maybe TRBD2 (6 bases). This CDR3 contains 14 residues. Germline-derived CDR1 and CDR2 are SGHDT and YYEEEE. Trimming removed 4 bases at V and 6 bases at J, with 15 bases between. The DNA of the CDR3 is TGTGCCAGCAGCCGGGGGAAAGGGATCGATACGCAGTATTTT. This translates into CASSRGKGIDTQYF.

Concerning this clone itself: This specimen includes other DNA sequences encoding the same CDR3. This chain connects TRBV19 to TRBJ1-6, with 11 positions matching TRBD1. This CDR3 comprises 15 residues. V dropped 5 bases and J dropped 7; count of bases not matched to a gene: 4. Germline V gene lookup returns CDR1 LNHDA and CDR2 SQIVND (reference sequence). DNA for the CDR3: TGTGCCAGTAGTTCGGGGGACAGGGGGAATTCACCCCTCCACTTT. Amino acids: CASSSGDRGNSPLHF.

The chain is built from TRBV5-6 and TRBJ2-5; 8 bases agree with TRBD1. In germline, CDR1 is SGHDT, CDR2 YYEEEE. V gave up 1 base and J gave up 4 bases; unmatched junction bases: 9. This CDR3 spans 16 amino acids. The CDR3, as DNA: TGTGCCAGCAGCTTGTTCCGGCAGGGGGCGAGAGAGACCCAGTACTTC. Translating it yields CASSLFRQGARETQYF. Using reference TRBV5-6 and TRBJ2-5 for the parts outside the CDR3, the full variable domain is DAGVTQSPTHLIKTRGQQVTLRCSPKSGHDTVSWYQQALGQGPQFIFQYYEEEERQRGNFPDRFSGHQFPNYSSELNVNALLLGDSALYLCASSLFRQGARETQYFGPGTRLLVL.

This chain joins TRBV6-2 or TRBV6-3 and TRBJ2-1, with 11 nucleotides matching TRBD2. CDR3 length: 16 amino acids. In germline, CDR1 is MNHEY, CDR2 SVGEGT. Trimming took 6 bases from V and 7 from J; bases not matched to a gene: 11. CDR3 loop: CASSFSGTSGVNEQFF. The CDR3 DNA reads as TGTGCCAGCAGCTTTTCCGGGACTAGCGGCGTTAATGAGCAGTTCTTC.

This clone was observed a handful of times. V usage is TRBV3-1 (or the pseudogene TRBV3-2) and J usage is TRBJ1-5; the D is unclear. The CDR3 runs to 16 residues. V gave up 0 bases and J gave up 2 bases, with 11 bases separating them. Germline V gene data show CDR1 as LGHDT and CDR2 as YNNKEL (reference sequence). The CDR3 here is CASSQDFGVGNQPQHF. The DNA for the CDR3 is TGTGCCAGCAGCCAAGATTTCGGGGTAGGCAATCAGCCCCAGCATTTT.

The rearrangement uses TRBV5-1 and TRBJ2-6; TRBD1 matches 8 bases. Germline assignment: CDR1 SGHRS and CDR2 YFSETQ. The V and J ends lost 1 base and 4 bases, in that order; junction bases with no gene match: 7. The CDR3 totals 17 residues. In DNA form, the CDR3 reads TGCGCCAGCAGCTTGTCCTCAGGGGGCGACGGGGCCAACGTCCTGACTTTC. It specifies CASSLSSGGDGANVLTF.

The chain uses TRBV30 and TRBJ2-4, with a tentative D call TRBD1 (5 bases). The CDR3 extends over 12 amino acids. CDR1 and CDR2 from the germline V gene are GTSNPN and SVGIG (reference sequence). V lost 2 bases to trimming and J lost 5 bases, with 7 bases between them. Here the CDR3 DNA reads TGTGCCTGGAGTTTAGGGGAAAACATTCAGTACTTC. Translating it yields CAWSLGENIQYF.

V usage is TRBV3-1 (or the pseudogene TRBV3-2) and J usage is TRBJ1-1; TRBD1 matches 10 bases. The CDR3 sequence is 15 residues long. V trimming: 3 bases; J trimming: 5 bases; junction bases outside the gene matches: 6. Germline CDR1 and CDR2: LGHDT and YNNKEL (reference sequence). CDR3 sequence: CASSHRDRGGTEAFF. As DNA, the CDR3 is TGTGCCAGCAGCCACCGGGACAGGGGAGGAACTGAAGCTTTCTTT.

The V and J genes are TRBV18 and TRBJ2-5, with 10 bases lining up with TRBD1. The CDR3 covers 15 residues. V lost 6 bases and J lost 5; bases outside the gene matches: 9. CDR1 is KGHSH, CDR2 LQKENI, per germline. CDR3 in DNA: TGTGCCAGCTCGACAGGGACAGGGGTTTGGGAGACCCAGTACTTC. Protein sequence: CASSTGTGVWETQYF. Full variable domain (missing parts from reference TRBV18 and TRBJ2-5): NAGVMQNPRHLVRRRGQEARLRCSPMKGHSHVYWYRQLPEEGLKFMVYLQKENIIDESGMPKERFSAEFPKEGPSILRIQQVVRGDSAAYFCASSTGTGVWETQYFGPGTRLLVL.

The chain combines TRBV2 with TRBJ2-3, with TRBD2 matching 8 bases. In germline, CDR1 is SNHLY, CDR2 FYNNEI. The CDR3 loop spans 15 amino acids. V shed 8 bases and J 0 bases; nucleotides not matched to a gene: 7. The CDR3 here is CASSERETSTDTQYF. The CDR3 DNA reads as TGTGCCAGCTCGGAGCGGGAGACTAGCACAGATACGCAGTATTTT.

This clone was seen only once. The V call is TRBV3-1 (or the pseudogene TRBV3-2), the J call TRBJ2-2; 9 bases agree with TRBD2. V lost 7 bases, J lost 6 bases, and 6 bases stayed unmatched. CDR3 size: 14 residues. Germline V CDR1 and CDR2: LGHDT, YNNKEL (reference sequence). DNA of the CDR3: TGTGCCAGCACCAAGGGACTAGCCGCCGGGGAGCTGTTTTTT. Its translation: CASTKGLAAGELFF.

The rearrangement links TRBV18 to TRBJ1-1, with 7 positions matching TRBD1. Per the germline V gene, CDR1 is KGHSH and CDR2 is LQKENI. With 2 bases clipped from V and 1 base from J, the junction kept 4 bases outside the gene matches. The CDR3 is 15 amino acids. CDR3 sequence: CASSPSAGGNTEAFF. The DNA for the CDR3 is TGTGCCAGCTCACCATCCGCAGGGGGGAACACTGAAGCTTTCTTT.

The chain links TRBV19 to TRBJ1-5, with 9 bases lining up with TRBD1. This CDR3 region has 19 residues. CDR1 and CDR2 from the germline V gene are LNHDA and SQIVND (reference sequence). J gave up 1 base and V 7 bases, and 17 bases lay outside the gene matches. CDR3 DNA: TGTGCCAGTATGGCTCGCCTGGGACAGGGATCGGAGAGCAATCAGCCCCAGCATTTT. This sequence encodes CASMARLGQGSESNQPQHF.

The chain joins TRBV5-4 to TRBJ1-1; D uncertain. CDR3 size: 13 residues. The germline V and J ends were trimmed by 6 bases and 1 base, with 10 bases remaining between them. CDR1 is SGHNT, CDR2 YYREEE, per germline (reference sequence). CDR3 in DNA: TGTGCCAGCACTTTTCGGGGGAACACTGAAGCTTTCTTT. Its translation is CASTFRGNTEAFF.

This clone was found once. The rearrangement uses TRBV6-6 and TRBJ1-2; the D is unclear. CDR1 is MNHNY and CDR2 is SVGAGI in the germline V gene (reference sequence). The CDR3 length is 18 residues. Trimming shortened V by 5 bases and J by 5 bases, and 27 bases separated the two germline ends. The DNA for the CDR3 is TGTGCCAGCAGTCGTCCATTCAGGTTGCGCGTAATAAGGTATGGCTACACCTTC. It specifies CASSRPFRLRVIRYGYTF.